The count of the clone carrying this T cell receptor (beta chain) is one. This may be a read error: a much more frequent sequence differs by one nucleotide. V was cut by 1 base and J by 9 bases, with 13 bases left in between. The CDR3 loop spans 14 amino acids. The V gene's germline CDR1 is LGHNA and CDR2 YSLEER. The entry originates in a study of molecular identifiers for immune sequencing clone quantification. TCRdb reprocessed the PCR reads with MiXCR, giving one entry per CDR3 protein. The table includes around 320,000 distinct CDR3 sequences, roughly a quarter detected once. This receptor was obtained from a human donor in good health. Some libraries in this study had Jurkat cell RNA spiked in. What was sequenced was naive CD8+ T cells from blood, with Jurkat cell RNA spiked in. The sample's subset: FACS-sorted CD8+CD4-CCR7+CD45RA+ naive T cells. This sequence joins TRBV4-3 and TRBJ1-5; D is undetermined. CDR3 sequence: CASSQGEGIRPQHF. The CDR3 DNA sequence: TGCGCCAGCAGCCAAGGGGAAGGGATTCGGCCCCAGCATTTT.